Sequencing of this TCR beta chain was carried out in a study of CD8 T cells in Susac syndrome (dated by TCRdb to the late 2010s). General notes on the study: Among the sequenced Susac syndrome patients, about 6 had clinically active disease and about eight were in clinical remission. Whether CD8+ T cell activation and differentiation in Susac syndrome was antigen driven was tested using repertoire sequencing. At the time of blood withdrawal, Susac syndrome patients were either therapy-naive, taking corticosteroids (with some also receiving IVIg), or on IVIg alone. The paper as a whole reports these results and caveats: The number of individuals in the TCR sequencing and HLA analysis was acknowledged as relatively small. In patients with Susac syndrome, the CD4+ T cell repertoire showed no detectable clonal expansion.

As to this clonotype: There is no known antigen for this receptor. Qualities for individual bases were not recorded, and no much larger clone is one base off.

RNA was extracted using the RNeasy kit, and roughly 0.45 to 1 ug of the RNA was reverse transcribed with random hexamers. The immunoSEQ multiplex PCR assay, covering 54 Vbeta and 13 Jbeta segments, was used to amplify TCR beta CDR3 regions. To correct PCR amplification bias, a synthetic template baseline was used for both primer optimization and computational correction. As for the original processing: Reads were assigned to V, D and J genes according to IMGT and analyzed in immunoSEQ Analyzer, with only productive sequences retained. Clonality was computed as one minus Shannon entropy normalized by log2 of the number of productive unique sequences. For each patient and control, public and private clones were evaluated among the 100 most prevalent clones. Susac-specific clones were defined as absent from healthy and MS cohorts, over a thousand published viral clones and other ImmuneACCESS disease sequences. Using fastp trimming at Q25 and MiXCR clonotype assembly, TCRdb reanalyzed the public sequencing data and kept in-frame beta chains. Each entry merges the rows of one CDR3 protein and shows their most common DNA and genes. The V and J calls follow TCRdb's processing rather than the paper's. The table for this sample lists 170,000 or so distinct CDR3 sequences; 85% to 95% of them were counted only once. The ten largest clones capture 0.099% of the sample.

The CDR3 goes from the cysteine to the phenylalanine over 19 residues. Kept here is only the CDR3 DNA, which spans 57 bases and is read in frame from base 1. CDR1 and CDR2 are drawn from the germline V gene (reference sequence): PRHDT, FYEKMQ. The germline V end is reduced by 5 bases and the J end by 0 bases; junction bases left unmatched: 13. Peripheral blood CD8+ and CD4+ T cells from healthy donors, Susac syndrome patients and multiple sclerosis patients were profiled by high-throughput TCR beta sequencing. Recently defined diagnostic criteria for definite or probable disease were met by the Susac syndrome patients. Bulk CD8+ and CD4+ T cells were purified by magnetic negative isolation, whereas CD8+ TEMRA cells were enriched by FACS. Blood was collected in EDTA tubes and processed within 24 hours, with PBMCs isolated through density gradient centrifugation. PBMCs intended for TCR sequencing were cryopreserved in liquid nitrogen and were subsequently thawed in a 37 degrees C water bath. The sorted or isolated CD4+, CD8+ and CD8+ TEMRA cells reached a purity of at least 90%.

The clonotype was recovered from a human donor with Susac syndrome. Specimen: CD4+ T cells from PBMCs. The V and J segments used are TRBV13 and TRBJ2-6, and TRBD1 aligns with 7 junction nucleotides. The sequence in DNA is TGTGCCAGCAGCCCCCTGTCGCAGGGGGTTTTCTCTGGGGCCAACGTCCTGACTTTC. The resulting protein is CASSPLSQGVFSGANVLTF.